What follows are 5 T cell receptor beta chains derived from one specimen sequenced in a study of blood T cell repertoires in COVID-19. Using immunoSEQ multiplex PCR, the repertoire was profiled, and TCRdb retains in-frame clones only, with some absent. The sample contains 200,000 to 250,000 clones, approximately 82% of which appear only once. The sample was peripheral blood. All receptors come from a woman in her late teens or twenties with acute or convalescent COVID-19.

The chain employs TRBV28 and TRBJ1-1; no clear D gene. Trimming took off 6 bases at V and 4 bases at J, with 15 bases between the two ends. The germline gives CDR1 MDHEN, CDR2 SYDVKM. The CDR3 contains 14 residues. This chain's CDR3 is CASSPGGVGTEAFF. The DNA for the CDR3 is TGTGCCAGCAGCCCCGGCGGGGTCGGCACTGAAGCTTTCTTT.

The chain uses TRBV3-1 (or the pseudogene TRBV3-2) and TRBJ1-2; 7 bases align to TRBD1. Per the germline V gene, CDR1 is LGHDT and CDR2 is YNNKEL (reference sequence). This CDR3 is 14 amino acids long. J was trimmed by 7 bases and V by 4 bases; bases with no gene match: 9. CDR3 in DNA: TGTGCCAGCAGCCTTGGGCAGGGGGGTGGTGGCTACACCTTC. Protein sequence: CASSLGQGGGGYTF.

The chain employs TRBV29-1 and TRBJ2-1, with a weak D call TRBD2 (5 bases). This CDR3 spans 14 amino acids. CDR1 is SQVTM, CDR2 ANQGSEA, per germline. Trimming cost V 4 bases and J 4 bases, with 14 bases left between them. The CDR3 sequence is CSVGGGGLYNEQFF. The CDR3, as DNA: TGCAGCGTTGGTGGTGGCGGGTTGTACAATGAGCAGTTCTTC.

The rearrangement joins TRBV7-2 to TRBJ2-1, with 8 bases identical to TRBD2. The V gene's germline CDR1 is SGHTA and CDR2 FQGNSA. This CDR3 spans 14 amino acids. Trimming removed 4 bases from V and 10 bases from J; junction bases left unmatched: 9. Here the CDR3 reads CASSYGGARREQFF. CDR3 nucleotide sequence: TGTGCCAGCAGCTACGGGGGGGCGAGGCGCGAGCAGTTCTTC. The full variable domain, its missing parts supplied by reference TRBV7-2 and TRBJ2-1, is GAGVSQSPSNKVTEKGKDVELRCDPISGHTALYWYRQSLGQGLEFLIYFQGNSAPDKSGLPSDRFSAERTGGSVSTLTIQRTQQEDSAVYLCASSYGGARREQFFGPGTRLTVL.

The gene calls are TRBV9 and TRBJ2-5, with 11 positions matching TRBD2. The junction had 2 bases not matched to a gene; V was cut back by 3 bases and J by 4 bases. The CDR3 length is 14 residues. The germline V gene encodes CDR1 SGDLS and CDR2 YYNGEE. The CDR3 DNA is TGTGCCAGCAGCGGTAGCGGGAGGGGAGAGACCCAGTACTTC. The encoded protein is CASSGSGRGETQYF. Supplemented by reference TRBV9 and TRBJ2-5, the full variable domain reads DSGVTQTPKHLITATGQRVTLRCSPRSGDLSVYWYQQSLDQGLQFLIQYYNGEERAKGNILERFSAQQFPDLHSELNLSSLELGDSALYFCASSGSGRGETQYFGPGTRLLVL.